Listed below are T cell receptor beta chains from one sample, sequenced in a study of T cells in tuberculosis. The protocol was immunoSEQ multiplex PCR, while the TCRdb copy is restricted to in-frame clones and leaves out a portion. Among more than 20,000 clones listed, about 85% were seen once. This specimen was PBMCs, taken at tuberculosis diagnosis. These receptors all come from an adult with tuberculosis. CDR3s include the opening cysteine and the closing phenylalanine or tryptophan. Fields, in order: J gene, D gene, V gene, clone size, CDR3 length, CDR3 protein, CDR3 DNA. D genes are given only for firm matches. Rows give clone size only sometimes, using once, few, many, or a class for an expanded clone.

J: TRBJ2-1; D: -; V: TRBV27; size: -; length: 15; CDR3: CASSLTGPHYNEQFF; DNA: TGTGCCAGCAGCCTTACAGGTCCACACTACAATGAGCAGTTCTTC
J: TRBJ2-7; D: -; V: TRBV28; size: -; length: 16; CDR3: CASSSPLDRRGYEQYF; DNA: TGTGCCAGCAGTTCTCCTTTGGACAGGAGGGGCTACGAGCAGTACTTC
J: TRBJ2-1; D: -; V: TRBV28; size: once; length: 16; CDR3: CASSLSLAQREDEQFF; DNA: TGTGCCAGCAGTTTATCCCTAGCGCAAAGGGAGGATGAGCAGTTCTTC
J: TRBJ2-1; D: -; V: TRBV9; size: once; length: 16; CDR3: CASSVVPVAPYNEQFF; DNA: TGTGCCAGCAGCGTAGTACCGGTAGCGCCTTACAATGAGCAGTTCTTC
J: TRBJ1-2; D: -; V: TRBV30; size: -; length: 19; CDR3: CAWSVEGTWTPGETYGYTF; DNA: TGTGCCTGGAGTGTTGAAGGGACATGGACACCCGGAGAAACTTATGGCTACACCTTC
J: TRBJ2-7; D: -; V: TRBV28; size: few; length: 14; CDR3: CASSSQGQKAEQYF; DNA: TGTGCCAGCAGTTCACAGGGTCAAAAAGCCGAGCAGTACTTC
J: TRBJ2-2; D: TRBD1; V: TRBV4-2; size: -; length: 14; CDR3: CASGGQGAAGELFF; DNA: TGTGCCAGCGGGGGACAGGGCGCGGCCGGGGAGCTGTTTTTT
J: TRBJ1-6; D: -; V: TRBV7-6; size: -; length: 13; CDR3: CASSLGGGSPLHF; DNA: TGTGCCAGCAGCCTCGGAGGAGGATCACCCCTCCACTTT
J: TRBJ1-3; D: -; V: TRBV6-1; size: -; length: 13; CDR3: CASSEQRGNTIYF; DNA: TGTGCCAGCAGTGAACAGAGGGGAAACACCATATATTTT
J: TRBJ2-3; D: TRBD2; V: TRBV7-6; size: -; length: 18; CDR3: CASSLANPGTSGTDTQYF; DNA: TGTGCCAGCAGCTTAGCGAACCCAGGGACTAGCGGAACAGATACGCAGTATTTT
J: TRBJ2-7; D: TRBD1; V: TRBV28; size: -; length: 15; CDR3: CASSPVTGGPYEQYF; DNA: TGTGCCAGCAGTCCCGTGACAGGGGGCCCCTACGAGCAGTACTTC
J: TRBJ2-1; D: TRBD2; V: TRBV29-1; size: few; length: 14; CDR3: CSVLRASGRNEQFF; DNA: TGCAGCGTCCTCCGGGCTAGCGGGAGGAATGAGCAGTTCTTC
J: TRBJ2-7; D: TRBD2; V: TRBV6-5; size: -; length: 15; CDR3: CASRASGGPSYEQYF; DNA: TGTGCCAGCAGAGCCAGCGGGGGCCCCTCCTACGAGCAGTACTTC
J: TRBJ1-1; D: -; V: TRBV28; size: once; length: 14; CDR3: CASSVTGLNTEAFF; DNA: TGTGCCAGCAGTGTTACAGGTTTGAACACTGAAGCTTTCTTT
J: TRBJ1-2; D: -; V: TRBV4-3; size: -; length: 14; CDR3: CASSQDKTVYGYTF; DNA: TGCGCCAGCAGCCAAGATAAGACAGTCTATGGCTACACCTTC
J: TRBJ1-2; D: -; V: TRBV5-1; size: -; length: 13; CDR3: CASSSRVEDGYTF; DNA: TGCGCCAGCAGCTCCAGGGTGGAAGATGGCTACACCTTC
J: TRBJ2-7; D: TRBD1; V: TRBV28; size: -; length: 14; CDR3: CASSQQGSYFEQYF; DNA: TGTGCCAGCAGTCAACAGGGGTCCTACTTCGAGCAGTACTTC
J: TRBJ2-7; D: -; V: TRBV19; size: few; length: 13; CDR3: CASSITGSYEQYF; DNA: TGTGCCAGTAGTATCACAGGGAGCTACGAGCAGTACTTC
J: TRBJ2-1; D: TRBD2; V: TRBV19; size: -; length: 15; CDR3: CASSVSGRDYNEQFF; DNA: TGTGCCAGTAGTGTTAGCGGGAGGGACTACAATGAGCAGTTCTTC
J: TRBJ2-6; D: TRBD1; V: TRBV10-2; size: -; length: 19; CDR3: CASGAKTGGRRSGANVLTF; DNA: TGCGCCAGCGGAGCAAAAACAGGGGGCCGACGCTCTGGGGCCAACGTCCTGACTTTC
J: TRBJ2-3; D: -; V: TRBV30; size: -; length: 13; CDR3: CAWSGISTDTQYF; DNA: TGTGCCTGGAGCGGGATTAGCACAGATACGCAGTATTTT
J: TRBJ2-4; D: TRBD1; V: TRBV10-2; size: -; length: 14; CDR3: CASSPGQGVNIQYF; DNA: TGCGCCAGCAGCCCGGGACAGGGGGTCAACATTCAGTACTTC
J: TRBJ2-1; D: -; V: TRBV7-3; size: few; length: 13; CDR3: CASSPPDRGVKFF; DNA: TGTGCCAGCAGCCCACCGGATCGGGGAGTGAAGTTCTTC
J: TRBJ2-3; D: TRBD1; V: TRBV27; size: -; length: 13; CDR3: CASRGTDSDTQYF; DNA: TGTGCCAGCAGGGGGACAGACTCAGATACGCAGTATTTT
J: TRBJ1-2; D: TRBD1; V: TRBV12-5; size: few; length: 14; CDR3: CASGPQGSNYGYTF; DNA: TGTGCTAGTGGTCCACAGGGGTCTAACTATGGCTACACCTTC
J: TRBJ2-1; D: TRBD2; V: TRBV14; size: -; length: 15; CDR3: CASSQGTSAYNEQFF; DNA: TGTGCCAGCAGCCAAGGGACTAGCGCTTACAATGAGCAGTTCTTC
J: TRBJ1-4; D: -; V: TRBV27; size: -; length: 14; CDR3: CASSLVGANEKLFF; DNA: TGTGCCAGCAGCCTGGTGGGGGCGAATGAAAAACTGTTTTTT
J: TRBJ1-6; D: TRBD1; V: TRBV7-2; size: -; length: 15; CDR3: CASSLDRGFNSPLHF; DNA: TGTGCCAGCAGCTTAGACAGGGGGTTTAATTCACCCCTCCACTTT
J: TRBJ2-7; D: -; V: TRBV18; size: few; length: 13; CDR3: CASSPGLTVEQYF; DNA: TGTGCCAGCTCACCCGGGTTAACGGTCGAGCAGTACTTC
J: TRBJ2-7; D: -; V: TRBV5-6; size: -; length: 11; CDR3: CASSVTYEQYF; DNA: TGTGCCAGCAGCGTCACCTACGAGCAGTACTTC
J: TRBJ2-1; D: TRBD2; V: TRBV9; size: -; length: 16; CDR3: CASSVKAGGSYNEQFF; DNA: TGTGCCAGCAGCGTTAAGGCGGGAGGGTCCTACAATGAGCAGTTCTTC
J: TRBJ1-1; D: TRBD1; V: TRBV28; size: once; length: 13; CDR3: CASIPRDRVGAFF; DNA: TGTGCCAGCATCCCCCGGGACAGGGTGGGAGCTTTCTTT
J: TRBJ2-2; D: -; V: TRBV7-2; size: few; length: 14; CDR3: CASSFAQNTGELFF; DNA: TGTGCCAGCAGCTTCGCGCAGAACACCGGGGAGCTGTTTTTT
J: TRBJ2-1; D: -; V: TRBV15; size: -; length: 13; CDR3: CATSRDLRGVQFF; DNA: TGTGCCACCAGCAGAGACCTCAGGGGGGTCCAGTTCTTC
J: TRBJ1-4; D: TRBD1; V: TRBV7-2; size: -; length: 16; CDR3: CASSMNPGTGREKLFF; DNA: TGTGCCAGCAGCATGAACCCCGGGACAGGTCGGGAAAAACTGTTTTTT
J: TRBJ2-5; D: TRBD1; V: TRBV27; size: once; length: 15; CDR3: CASSSPGQGQETQYF; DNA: TGTGCCAGCAGTTCGCCGGGACAGGGGCAAGAGACCCAGTACTTC
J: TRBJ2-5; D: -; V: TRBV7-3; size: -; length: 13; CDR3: CASSLNPRETQYF; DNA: TGTGCCAGCAGCTTAAACCCTCGGGAGACCCAGTACTTC
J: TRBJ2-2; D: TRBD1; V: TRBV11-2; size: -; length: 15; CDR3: CASSPRDRNTGELFF; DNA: TGTGCCAGCAGCCCTAGGGACAGAAACACCGGGGAGCTGTTTTTT
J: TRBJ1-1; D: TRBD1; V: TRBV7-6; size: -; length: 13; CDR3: CASSGDRADEAFF; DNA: TGTGCCAGCAGCGGGGACAGGGCGGATGAAGCTTTCTTT
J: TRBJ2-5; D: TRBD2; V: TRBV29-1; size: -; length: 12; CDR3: CSVVPGGETQYF; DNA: TGCAGCGTTGTCCCGGGAGGAGAGACCCAGTACTTC
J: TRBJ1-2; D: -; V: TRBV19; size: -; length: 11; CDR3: CASSAGYGYTF; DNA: TGTGCCAGTAGTGCAGGGTATGGCTACACCTTC
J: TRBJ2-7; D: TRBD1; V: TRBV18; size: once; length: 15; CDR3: CASSPGQGLTDEQYF; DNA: TGTGCCAGCTCACCCGGACAGGGTCTGACGGACGAGCAGTACTTC
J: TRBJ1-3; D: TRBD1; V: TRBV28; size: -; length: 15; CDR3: CASSSATGGGNTIYF; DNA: TGTGCCAGCAGTTCCGCGACAGGGGGAGGGAACACCATATATTTT
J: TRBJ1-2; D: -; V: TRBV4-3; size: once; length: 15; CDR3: CASSQGPAEDYGYTF; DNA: TGCGCCAGCAGCCAAGGGCCTGCGGAGGACTATGGCTACACCTTC
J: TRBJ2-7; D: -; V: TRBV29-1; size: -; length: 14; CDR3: CSVGGGKEGHEQYF; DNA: TGCAGCGTTGGTGGGGGGAAGGAGGGCCACGAGCAGTACTTC